These 13 T cell receptor beta chains originate from one sample sequenced in a study of cytomegalovirus exposure and HLA in healthy donors. PCR primers comprised 60 Vbeta and 13 Jbeta primers. Here immunoSEQ multiplex PCR was the method, and the copy in TCRdb shows in-frame clones only, minus some. Of some 160,000 clones listed, over 80% are singletons. Sequencing was performed on PBMCs. The receptors were sampled from a male donor in good health and CMV-seropositive.

J is TRBJ1-3 and V is TRBV18; 7 bases agree with TRBD1. Germline assignment: CDR1 KGHSH and CDR2 LQKENI. The CDR3 consists of 18 residues. Unmatched junction bases numbered 10, after V lost 2 bases and J lost 0 bases. As DNA, the CDR3 is TGTGCCAGCTCACCATTAATGGGACAGACAACCTCTGGAAACACCATATATTTT. The encoded protein is CASSPLMGQTTSGNTIYF.

The table lists this clone with a few counts. One end of the junction does not line up with germline, which may come from a read error. The rearrangement joins TRBV7-9 to TRBJ1-2; weak D call: TRBD1 (5 bases). CDR3 size: 12 residues. In germline, CDR1 is SEHNR, CDR2 FQNEAQ (reference sequence). As DNA, the CDR3 is TGTTCCAGCAGCTTATCGGGGGGTGGCTACACCTTC. This translates into CSSSLSGGGYTF.

The chain has TRBV7-6 and TRBJ1-3; D unclear. The germline gives CDR1 SGHVS, CDR2 FNYEAQ. The CDR3 runs to 14 residues. Trimming took off 5 bases at V and 0 bases at J, with 8 bases between the two ends. CDR3 residues: CASSLDTSGNTIYF. The CDR3 region has the DNA TGTGCCAGCAGCCTAGACACCTCTGGAAACACCATATATTTT.

The V call is TRBV28, the J call TRBJ2-2, with TRBD1 matching over 10 bases. The germline gives CDR1 MDHEN, CDR2 SYDVKM. Unmatched junction bases numbered 3, after V lost 5 bases and J lost 6 bases. The length of the CDR3 is 14 residues. CDR3 sequence reads: CASSETGGSGELFF. CDR3 coding DNA: TGTGCCAGCAGTGAGACAGGGGGCTCCGGGGAGCTGTTTTTT.

The sample holds a few counts of this clone. The CDR3 loop is CASTFSGGTRDEQFF. The CDR3 nucleotides read TGCGCCAGCACGTTCTCGGGAGGGACCCGCGATGAGCAGTTCTTC. V usage is TRBV5-1 and J usage is TRBJ2-1, with TRBD2 identical over 8 bases. The V gene end was trimmed by 6 bases and the J gene end by 8 bases; junction bases not matched to a gene: 13. Germline CDR1 reads SGHRS; CDR2 reads YFSETQ. The CDR3 spans 15 residues.

This rearrangement joins TRBV5-1 to TRBJ2-2; 9 nucleotides align to TRBD2. Germline V gene data show CDR1 as SGHRS and CDR2 as YFSETQ. Trimming at V came to 2 bases and at J to 4 bases, leaving 6 bases not matched to a gene. The CDR3 loop spans 16 amino acids. This CDR3 reads CASSFVGGRATGELFF. In DNA form, the CDR3 reads TGCGCCAGCAGCTTTGTTGGCGGGAGGGCCACCGGGGAGCTGTTTTTT.

Notes on this clone: Relative to the germline gene, one junction end is altered; a read error may explain this. This sequence joins TRBV7-9 and TRBJ1-5; no definite D call. Germline lookup yields CDR1 SEHNR and CDR2 FQNEAQ (reference sequence). The CDR3 totals 14 residues. The CDR3: CSSSLLDSNQPQHF. The CDR3 DNA reads as TGTTCCAGCAGCTTACTAGATAGCAATCAGCCCCAGCATTTT.

This chain links TRBV6-1 with TRBJ1-2; weak D call: TRBD1 (5 bases). From germline, CDR1 is MNHNS and CDR2 SASEGT. The CDR3 extends over 14 amino acids. Trimming took off 1 base at V and 9 bases at J, with 15 bases between the two ends. The chain's CDR3 is CASSEDYMTERYTF. The DNA for the CDR3 is TGTGCCAGCAGTGAAGATTATATGACAGAGCGCTACACCTTC.

The gene calls are TRBV7-8 and TRBJ2-7, with no clear D. There are 16 residues in the CDR3. Looked up from germline, CDR1 is SGHVS and CDR2 is FQNEAQ. V lost 2 bases, J lost 1 base, and 15 bases lay in between. DNA of the CDR3: TGTGCCAGCAGCTTACCTTCCTCCCAGGTGTCCTACGAGCAGTACTTC. Protein sequence: CASSLPSSQVSYEQYF.

This chain joins TRBV10-3 and TRBJ2-7; maybe TRBD2 (5 bases). Germline loops: CDR1 ENHRY, CDR2 SYGVKD. This CDR3 is 15 amino acids long. V was cut by 6 bases and J by 4 bases, with 19 bases left in between. The CDR3 region is CAIRVDGSQPYEQYF. CDR3 sequence (DNA): TGTGCCATCAGGGTGGATGGGAGTCAGCCGTACGAGCAGTACTTC.

The V gene is TRBV25-1, the J gene TRBJ2-3; TRBD2 agrees at 15 bases. This CDR3 contains 18 residues. CDR1 and CDR2 from the germline V gene are MGHDK and SYGVNS. J lost 5 bases, V lost 3 bases, and 9 bases had no gene match. The DNA for the CDR3 is TGTGCCAGCAGTGAGAGGACTAGCGGGAGGGCCTCCGGAGATACGCAGTATTTT. Its protein product is CASSERTSGRASGDTQYF.

The genes are TRBV7-9 and TRBJ1-2; no clear D gene. V was trimmed by 4 bases and J by 2 bases, leaving 20 bases between them. The V gene's germline CDR1 is SEHNR and CDR2 FQNEAQ (reference sequence). The CDR3 totals 17 residues. CDR3 DNA sequence: TGTGCCAGCAGCTCCTACCCGGCAGGAACCACCAACTATGGCTACACCTTC. Amino acids: CASSSYPAGTTNYGYTF. The variable domain in full, completed from reference TRBV7-9 and TRBJ1-2, reads DTGVSQNPRHKITKRGQNVTFRCDPISEHNRLYWYRQTLGQGPEFLTYFQNEAQLEKSRLLSDRFSAERPKGSFSTLEIQRTEQGDSAMYLCASSSYPAGTTNYGYTFGSGTRLTVV.

Written as DNA, the CDR3 is TGTGCCAGCAGAGACAGACAGGGAGGATCTGAAGCTTTCTTT. It encodes CASRDRQGGSEAFF. The rearrangement links TRBV11-1 to TRBJ1-1; 7 bases fit TRBD1. The CDR3 length is 14 residues. Germline CDR1 SGHAT, CDR2 FQDESV (reference sequence). J was trimmed by 6 bases and V by 6 bases; bases with no gene match: 10.